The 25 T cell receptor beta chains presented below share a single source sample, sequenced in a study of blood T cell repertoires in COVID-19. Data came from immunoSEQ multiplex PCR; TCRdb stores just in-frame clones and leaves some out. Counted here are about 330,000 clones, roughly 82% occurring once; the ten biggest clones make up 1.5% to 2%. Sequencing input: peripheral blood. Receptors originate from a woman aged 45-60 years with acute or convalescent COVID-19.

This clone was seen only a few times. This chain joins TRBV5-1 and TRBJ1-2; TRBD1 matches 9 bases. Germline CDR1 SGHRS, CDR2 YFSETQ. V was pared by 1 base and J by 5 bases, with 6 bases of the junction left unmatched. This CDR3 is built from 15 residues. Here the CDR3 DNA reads TGCGCCAGCAGCTTGACCGGGACAGGGAGATATGGCTACACCTTC. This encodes CASSLTGTGRYGYTF.

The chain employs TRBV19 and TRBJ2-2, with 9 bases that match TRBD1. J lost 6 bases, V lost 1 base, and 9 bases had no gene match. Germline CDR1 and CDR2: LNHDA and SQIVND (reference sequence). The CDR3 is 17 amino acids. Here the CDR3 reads CASSIGHPGTGPGELFF. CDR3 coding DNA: TGTGCCAGTAGTATAGGACACCCCGGGACAGGGCCCGGGGAGCTGTTTTTT.

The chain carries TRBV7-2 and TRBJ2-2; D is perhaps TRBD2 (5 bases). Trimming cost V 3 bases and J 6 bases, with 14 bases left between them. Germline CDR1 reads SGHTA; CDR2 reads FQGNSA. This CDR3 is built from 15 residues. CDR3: CASSFRTGDSGELFF. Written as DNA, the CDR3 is TGTGCCAGCAGCTTTAGGACCGGGGATTCCGGGGAGCTGTTTTTT.

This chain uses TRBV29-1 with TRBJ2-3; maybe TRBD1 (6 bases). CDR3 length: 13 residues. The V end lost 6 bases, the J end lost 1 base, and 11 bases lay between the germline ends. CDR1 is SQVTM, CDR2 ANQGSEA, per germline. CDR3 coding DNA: TGCAGCGTGGCGTCAGGGGGCACAGATACGCAGTATTTT. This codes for CSVASGGTDTQYF.

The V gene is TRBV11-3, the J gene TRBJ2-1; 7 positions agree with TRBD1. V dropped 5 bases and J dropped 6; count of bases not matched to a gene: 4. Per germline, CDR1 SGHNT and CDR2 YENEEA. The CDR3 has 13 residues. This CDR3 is CASSPGQANEQFF. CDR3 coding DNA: TGTGCCAGCAGCCCCGGACAGGCCAATGAGCAGTTCTTC.

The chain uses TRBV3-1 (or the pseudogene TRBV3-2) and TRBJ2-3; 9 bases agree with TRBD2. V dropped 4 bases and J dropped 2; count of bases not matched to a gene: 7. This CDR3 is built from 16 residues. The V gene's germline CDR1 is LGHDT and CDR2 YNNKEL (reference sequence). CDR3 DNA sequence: TGTGCCAGCAGCCCCGGACTAGCGAGAAACACAGATACGCAGTATTTT. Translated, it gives CASSPGLARNTDTQYF.

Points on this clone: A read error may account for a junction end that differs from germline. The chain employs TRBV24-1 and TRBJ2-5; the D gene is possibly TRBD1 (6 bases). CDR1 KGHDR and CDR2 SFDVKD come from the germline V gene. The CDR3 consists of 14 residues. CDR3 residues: CATSETGFQETQYF. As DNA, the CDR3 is TGTGCCACGAGTGAGACAGGTTTCCAAGAGACCCAGTACTTC.

CDR3 coding DNA: TGTGCCAGCAGTTCTGACACCGCTAATGAAAAACTGTTTTTT. Protein product: CASSSDTANEKLFF. The gene calls are TRBV6-2 or TRBV6-3 and TRBJ1-4; D ambiguous. From germline, CDR1 is MNHEY and CDR2 SVGEGT. Trimming pared 4 bases from V and 3 bases from J, leaving 9 bases between. The CDR3 is made up of 14 amino acids.

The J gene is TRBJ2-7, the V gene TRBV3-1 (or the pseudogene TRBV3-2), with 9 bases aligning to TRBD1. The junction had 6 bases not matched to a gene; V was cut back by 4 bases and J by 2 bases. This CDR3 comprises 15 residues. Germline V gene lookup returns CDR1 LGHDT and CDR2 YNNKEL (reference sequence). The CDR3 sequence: CASSRPGQGTYEQYF. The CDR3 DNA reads TGTGCCAGCAGCCGCCCCGGACAGGGGACCTACGAGCAGTACTTC.

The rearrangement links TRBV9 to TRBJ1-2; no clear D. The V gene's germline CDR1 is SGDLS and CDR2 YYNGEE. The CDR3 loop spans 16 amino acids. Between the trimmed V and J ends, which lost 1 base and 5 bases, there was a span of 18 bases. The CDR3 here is CASSVHPLEASYGYTF. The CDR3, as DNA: TGTGCCAGCAGCGTACACCCCCTTGAGGCCTCATATGGCTACACCTTC.

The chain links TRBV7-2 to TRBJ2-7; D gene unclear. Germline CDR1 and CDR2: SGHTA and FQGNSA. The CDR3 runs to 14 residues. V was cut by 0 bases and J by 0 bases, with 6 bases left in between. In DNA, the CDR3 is TGTGCCAGCAGCTTAGCGCGAGCCTCCTACGAGCAGTACTTC. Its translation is CASSLARASYEQYF.

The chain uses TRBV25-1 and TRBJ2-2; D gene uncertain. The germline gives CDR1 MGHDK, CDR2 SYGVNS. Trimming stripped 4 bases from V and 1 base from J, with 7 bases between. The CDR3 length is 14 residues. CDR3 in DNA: TGTGCCAGCAGTGCTAAACTGAACACCGGGGAGCTGTTTTTT. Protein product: CASSAKLNTGELFF.

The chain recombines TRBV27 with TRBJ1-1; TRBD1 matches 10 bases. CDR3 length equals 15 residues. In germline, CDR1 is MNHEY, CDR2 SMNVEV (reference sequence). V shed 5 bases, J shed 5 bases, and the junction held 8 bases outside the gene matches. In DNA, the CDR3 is TGTGCCAGCAGTATCCGACAGGGGGCGCTTACTGAAGCTTTCTTT. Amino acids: CASSIRQGALTEAFF.

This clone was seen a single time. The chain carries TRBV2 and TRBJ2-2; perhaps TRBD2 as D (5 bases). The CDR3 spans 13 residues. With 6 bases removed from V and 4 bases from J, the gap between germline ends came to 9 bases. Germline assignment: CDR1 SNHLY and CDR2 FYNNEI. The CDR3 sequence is CASSWTATGELFF. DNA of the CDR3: TGTGCCAGCAGCTGGACTGCCACCGGGGAGCTGTTTTTT.

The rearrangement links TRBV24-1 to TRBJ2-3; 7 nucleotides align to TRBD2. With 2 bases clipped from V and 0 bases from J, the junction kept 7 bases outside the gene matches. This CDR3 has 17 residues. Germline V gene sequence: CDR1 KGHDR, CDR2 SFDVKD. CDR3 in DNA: TGTGCCACCAGTGATTCCCTGCCTAGCGGAAGCACAGATACGCAGTATTTT. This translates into CATSDSLPSGSTDTQYF.

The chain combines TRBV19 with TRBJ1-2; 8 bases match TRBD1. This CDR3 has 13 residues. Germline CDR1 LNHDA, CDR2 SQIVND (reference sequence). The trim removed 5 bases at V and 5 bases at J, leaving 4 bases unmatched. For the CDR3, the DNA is TGTGCCAGTAGTTACAGGGGGATATATGGCTACACCTTC. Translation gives CASSYRGIYGYTF.

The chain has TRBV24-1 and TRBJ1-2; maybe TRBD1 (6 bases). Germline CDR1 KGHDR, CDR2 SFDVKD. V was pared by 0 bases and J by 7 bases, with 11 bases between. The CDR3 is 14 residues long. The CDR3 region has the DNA TGTGCCACCAGTGATTTGCCGGGGGGGGCTGGCTACACCTTC. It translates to CATSDLPGGAGYTF.

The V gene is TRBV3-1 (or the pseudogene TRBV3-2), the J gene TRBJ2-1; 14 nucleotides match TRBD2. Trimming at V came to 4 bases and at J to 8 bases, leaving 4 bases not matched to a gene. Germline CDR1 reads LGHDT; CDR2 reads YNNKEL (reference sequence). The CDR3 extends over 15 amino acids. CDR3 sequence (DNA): TGTGCCAGCAGCCCGGGACTAGCGGGAGCGGATGAGCAGTTCTTC. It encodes CASSPGLAGADEQFF.

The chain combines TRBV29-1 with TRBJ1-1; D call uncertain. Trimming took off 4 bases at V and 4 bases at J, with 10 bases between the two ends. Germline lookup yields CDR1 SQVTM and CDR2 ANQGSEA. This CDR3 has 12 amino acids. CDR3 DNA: TGCAGCGTTGGACAAGCGGGCACTGAAGCTTTCTTT. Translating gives CSVGQAGTEAFF.

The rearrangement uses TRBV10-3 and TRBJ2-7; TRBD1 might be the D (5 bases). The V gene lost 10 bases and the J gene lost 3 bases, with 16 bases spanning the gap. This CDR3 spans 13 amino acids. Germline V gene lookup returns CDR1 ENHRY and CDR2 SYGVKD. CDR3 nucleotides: TGTGCCACCCAGGAGACAGCGCGCTACGAGCAGTACTTC. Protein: CATQETARYEQYF.

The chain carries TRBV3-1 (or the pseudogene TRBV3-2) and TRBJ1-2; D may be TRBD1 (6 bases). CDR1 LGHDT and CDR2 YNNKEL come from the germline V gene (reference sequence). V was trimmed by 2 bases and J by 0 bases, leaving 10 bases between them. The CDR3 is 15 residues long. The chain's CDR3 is CASSQYKGANYGYTF. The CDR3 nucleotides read TGTGCCAGCAGCCAATATAAGGGGGCTAACTATGGCTACACCTTC.

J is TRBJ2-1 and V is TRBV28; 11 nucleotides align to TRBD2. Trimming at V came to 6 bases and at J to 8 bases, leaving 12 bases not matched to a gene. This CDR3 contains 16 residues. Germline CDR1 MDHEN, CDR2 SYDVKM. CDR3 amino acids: CASRVLAGALRDEQFF. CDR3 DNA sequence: TGTGCCAGCAGAGTACTAGCGGGAGCCCTTCGGGATGAGCAGTTCTTC.

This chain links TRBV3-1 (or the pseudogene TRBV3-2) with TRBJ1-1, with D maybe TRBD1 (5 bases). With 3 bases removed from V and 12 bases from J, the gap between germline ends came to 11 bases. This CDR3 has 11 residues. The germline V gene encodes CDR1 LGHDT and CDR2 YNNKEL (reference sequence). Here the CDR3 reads CASSHSGESFF. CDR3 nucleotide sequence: TGTGCCAGCAGCCATTCGGGGGAATCTTTCTTT.

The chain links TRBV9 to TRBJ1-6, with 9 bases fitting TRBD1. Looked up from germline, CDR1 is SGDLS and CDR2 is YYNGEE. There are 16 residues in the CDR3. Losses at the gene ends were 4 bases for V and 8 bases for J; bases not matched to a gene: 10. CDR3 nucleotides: TGTGCCAGCAGCCGAGCGCCGGGACAGGGTTATTCACCCCTCCACTTT. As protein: CASSRAPGQGYSPLHF. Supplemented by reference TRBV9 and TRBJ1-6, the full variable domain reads DSGVTQTPKHLITATGQRVTLRCSPRSGDLSVYWYQQSLDQGLQFLIQYYNGEERAKGNILERFSAQQFPDLHSELNLSSLELGDSALYFCASSRAPGQGYSPLHFGNGTRLTVT.

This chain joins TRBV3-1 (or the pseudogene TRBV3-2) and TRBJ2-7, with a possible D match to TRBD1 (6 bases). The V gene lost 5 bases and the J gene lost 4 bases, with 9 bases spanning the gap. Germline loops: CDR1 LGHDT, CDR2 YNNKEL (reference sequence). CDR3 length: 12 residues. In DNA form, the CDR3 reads TGTGCCAGCAGCAACAGGGCTTACGAGCAGTACTTC. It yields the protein CASSNRAYEQYF.